The 23 T cell receptor beta chains below were found in one sample sequenced in a study of blood T cell repertoires in COVID-19. Libraries were prepared by immunoSEQ multiplex PCR; TCRdb keeps only in-frame clonotypes and omits some of them. The table has some 670,000 clones, 90% seen once. Sequenced material: peripheral blood. Receptors originate from a woman younger than 30 with acute or convalescent COVID-19.

The gene calls are TRBV25-1 and TRBJ2-3, with TRBD2 as a possible D gene (5 bases). CDR1 is MGHDK, CDR2 SYGVNS, per germline. V lost 2 bases, J lost 0 bases, and 9 bases lay in between. This CDR3 has 15 residues. Here the CDR3 DNA reads TGTGCCAGCAGTGAAAGACTAAGTAGCACAGATACGCAGTATTTT. Encoded protein: CASSERLSSTDTQYF.

V gene TRBV4-3 combines with J gene TRBJ1-3; D might be TRBD1 (6 bases). Trimming took 0 bases from V and 0 from J, leaving 15 bases between them. The CDR3 contains 18 residues. The V gene's germline CDR1 is LGHNA and CDR2 YSLEER. The DNA for the CDR3 is TGCGCCAGCAGCCAAGATAATCCAGGGGTCTACTCTGGAAACACCATATATTTT. It translates to CASSQDNPGVYSGNTIYF.

The chain is built from TRBV5-1 and TRBJ2-1; 8 bases are a match to TRBD1. The CDR3 covers 17 residues. CDR1 is SGHRS, CDR2 YFSETQ, per germline. J was trimmed by 0 bases and V by 5 bases; bases with no gene match: 10. CDR3 DNA: TGCGCCAGCAGAAATGGCATCGACAGGGGCTCCTACAATGAGCAGTTCTTC. Encoded protein: CASRNGIDRGSYNEQFF.

The CDR3 loop is CASRAGDVVQPQHF. CDR3 nucleotides: TGTGCCAGCCGTGCAGGGGATGTGGTGCAGCCCCAGCATTTT. The gene calls are TRBV2 and TRBJ1-5; D may be TRBD1 (6 bases). The CDR3 is 14 residues long. V lost 8 bases and J 7 bases, leaving 18 bases between the germline ends. Germline lookup yields CDR1 SNHLY and CDR2 FYNNEI.

The V call is TRBV9, the J call TRBJ1-5; D is possibly TRBD1 (6 bases). There are 13 residues in the CDR3. The germline CDR1 and CDR2 sequences are SGDLS and YYNGEE. The V end was cut by 4 bases, the J end by 4 bases, with 9 bases between. The CDR3, as DNA: TGTGCCAGCAGCCCTGACAGGAATCAGCCCCAGCATTTT. It translates to CASSPDRNQPQHF.

The chain links TRBV5-5 to TRBJ2-5; 7 nucleotides agree with TRBD2. V was pared by 0 bases and J by 4 bases, with 9 bases of the junction left unmatched. The germline V gene encodes CDR1 SGHKS and CDR2 YYEKEE (reference sequence). CDR3 length: 16 residues. CDR3 nucleotide sequence: TGTGCCAGCAGCTTGGCCCCCGGGGGGAGACGAGAGACCCAGTACTTC. It specifies CASSLAPGGRRETQYF.

The chain joins TRBV30 to TRBJ1-1; D is unresolved. The CDR3 totals 15 residues. V was shortened by 4 bases and J by 5 bases, with 20 bases between the two germline ends. Germline loops: CDR1 GTSNPN, CDR2 SVGIG (reference sequence). The CDR3 nucleotides are TGTGCCTGGAAGGCTTCCGGGAGCACGGGGACTGAAGCTTTCTTT. It codes for CAWKASGSTGTEAFF.

This chain links TRBV5-1 with TRBJ2-1; 11 bases match TRBD2. Germline CDR1 SGHRS, CDR2 YFSETQ. V lost 2 bases to trimming and J lost 9 bases; unmatched junction nucleotides: 1. The CDR3 runs to 13 residues. The CDR3 region is CASSFGTSGEQFF. CDR3 nucleotides: TGCGCCAGCAGCTTTGGGACTAGCGGTGAGCAGTTCTTC.

The V gene is TRBV6-5, the J gene TRBJ1-2; D perhaps matches TRBD1 (5 bases). V lost 1 base to trimming and J lost 3 bases, with 15 bases between them. Per the germline V gene, CDR1 is MNHEY and CDR2 is SVGAGI. The CDR3 contains 16 residues. Here the CDR3 reads CASSYLYLGGDYGYTF. For the CDR3, the DNA is TGTGCCAGCAGTTACTTATATCTGGGAGGGGACTATGGCTACACCTTC.

The rearrangement uses TRBV7-8 and TRBJ1-1; TRBD1 aligns across 9 bases. The CDR3 has 12 residues. Trimming removed 5 bases from V and 10 bases from J; junction bases left unmatched: 5. From germline, CDR1 is SGHVS and CDR2 FQNEAQ. Written as DNA, the CDR3 is TGTGCCAGCAGCCCAAAGGACAGGGGAGCTTTCTTT. This sequence encodes CASSPKDRGAFF.

This clone was counted once. The chain joins TRBV9 to TRBJ2-1, with D tentatively TRBD2 (5 bases). V gave up 0 bases and J gave up 0 bases, with 13 bases separating them. Germline values: CDR1 SGDLS, CDR2 YYNGEE. This CDR3 is 17 amino acids long. DNA of the CDR3: TGTGCCAGCAGCGTAGAGTCTAGCTCCTTCTCCTACAATGAGCAGTTCTTC. This translates into CASSVESSSFSYNEQFF.

The chain carries TRBV7-2 and TRBJ1-1; maybe TRBD1 (5 bases). Germline CDR1 SGHTA, CDR2 FQGNSA. Trimming removed 4 bases from V and 7 bases from J, with 19 bases in between. The CDR3 consists of 15 residues. In nucleotides, the CDR3 is TGTGCCAGCAGCTCCACCCTTGACATCAGGGTTGAAGCTTTCTTT. Residues: CASSSTLDIRVEAFF. The variable domain in full, with the rest retrieved from reference TRBV7-2 and TRBJ1-1, is GAGVSQSPSNKVTEKGKDVELRCDPISGHTALYWYRQSLGQGLEFLIYFQGNSAPDKSGLPSDRFSAERTGGSVSTLTIQRTQQEDSAVYLCASSSTLDIRVEAFFGQGTRLTVV.

V and J are TRBV30 and TRBJ2-7; D is perhaps TRBD1 (6 bases). Per germline, CDR1 GTSNPN and CDR2 SVGIG (reference sequence). V lost 5 bases and J 2 bases, leaving 10 bases between the germline ends. The CDR3 length is 12 residues. CDR3 amino acids: CAWGDTTYEQYF. The CDR3 coding sequence is TGTGCCTGGGGGGACACTACCTACGAGCAGTACTTC.

The V call is TRBV5-1, the J call TRBJ1-4; D is unclear. Germline V CDR1 and CDR2: SGHRS, YFSETQ. V dropped 4 bases and J dropped 1 base, with 8 bases sitting between them. The CDR3 extends over 14 amino acids. CDR3: CASSPGGTNEKLFF. CDR3 nucleotides: TGCGCCAGCAGCCCAGGAGGAACTAATGAAAAACTGTTTTTT. The full variable domain, with the rest looked up from reference TRBV5-1 and TRBJ1-4, is KAGVTQTPRYLIKTRGQQVTLSCSPISGHRSVSWYQQTPGQGLQFLFEYFSETQRNKGNFPGRFSGRQFSNSRSEMNVSTLELGDSALYLCASSPGGTNEKLFFGSGTQLSVL.

The J gene is TRBJ2-5, the V gene TRBV9; D possibly corresponds to TRBD1 (5 bases). The germline gives CDR1 SGDLS, CDR2 YYNGEE. Trimming took off 4 bases at V and 10 bases at J, with 17 bases between the two ends. This CDR3 has 13 residues. This chain's CDR3 is CASSQTGARNQYF. The CDR3 DNA reads as TGTGCCAGCAGCCAAACAGGAGCACGTAACCAGTACTTC.

The table lists this clone with a count of one. Different DNA sequences within this sample yield the same CDR3. The rearrangement uses TRBV4-1 and TRBJ1-2; no clear D. The germline V and J ends were trimmed by 4 bases and 0 bases, with 6 bases remaining between them. Germline V gene data show CDR1 as MGHRA and CDR2 as YSYEKL. The CDR3 extends over 13 amino acids. The CDR3, as DNA: TGCGCCAGCAGCCCCGGGTCTAACTATGGCTACACCTTC. Protein: CASSPGSNYGYTF.

About this clone: This specimen includes other DNA sequences encoding the same CDR3. The chain couples TRBV5-1 to TRBJ1-2; 8 nucleotides line up with TRBD1. CDR3 length: 13 amino acids. Germline V lookup: CDR1 SGHRS, CDR2 YFSETQ. With 5 bases clipped from V and 6 bases from J, the junction kept 6 bases outside the gene matches. The CDR3 DNA follows: TGCGCCAGCAGTGCTAAGACAGGGGATGGCTACACCTTC. As protein: CASSAKTGDGYTF.

The V call is TRBV9, the J call TRBJ1-4; D gene ambiguous. Germline V gene sequence: CDR1 SGDLS, CDR2 YYNGEE. The CDR3 extends over 14 amino acids. Trimming cost V 0 bases and J 4 bases, with 7 bases left between them. The CDR3 reads CASSVGNGNEKLFF. CDR3 coding DNA: TGTGCCAGCAGCGTAGGTAACGGTAATGAAAAACTGTTTTTT. Full variable domain (rest looked up from reference TRBV9 and TRBJ1-4): DSGVTQTPKHLITATGQRVTLRCSPRSGDLSVYWYQQSLDQGLQFLIQYYNGEERAKGNILERFSAQQFPDLHSELNLSSLELGDSALYFCASSVGNGNEKLFFGSGTQLSVL.

The chain uses TRBV7-2 and TRBJ2-4, with 7 nucleotides matching TRBD2. After removal of 1 base from V and 6 bases from J, the junction contained 6 bases not matched to a gene. CDR3 size: 15 residues. The germline V gene encodes CDR1 SGHTA and CDR2 FQGNSA. CDR3 coding DNA: TGTGCCAGCAGCTTAGGGGTCAGGGAGGGAAACATTCAGTACTTC. It specifies CASSLGVREGNIQYF.

The V and J genes are TRBV9 and TRBJ2-7; 7 positions match TRBD2. The V segment lost 2 bases and the J segment 2 bases; nucleotides outside the gene matches: 4. This CDR3 contains 14 residues. Germline-derived CDR1 and CDR2 are SGDLS and YYNGEE. CDR3 in amino acids: CASSVGEGTYEQYF. CDR3 DNA: TGTGCCAGCAGCGTGGGGGAGGGCACCTACGAGCAGTACTTC.

The chain uses TRBV15 and TRBJ2-7, with TRBD1 matching over 7 bases. CDR3 length equals 15 residues. The germline V gene encodes CDR1 LNHNV and CDR2 YYDKDF (reference sequence). V lost 0 bases and J lost 1; bases outside the gene matches: 3. This CDR3 reads CATSRDSTGSYEQYF. For the CDR3, the DNA is TGTGCCACCAGCAGAGATTCGACAGGGTCCTACGAGCAGTACTTC.

This clone has just a few counts. The genes are TRBV29-1 and TRBJ1-2, with no clear D. Trimming took 7 bases from V and 12 from J, leaving 21 bases between them. The germline CDR1 and CDR2 sequences are SQVTM and ANQGSEA. The CDR3 loop spans 12 amino acids. CDR3 sequence: CSGWRGEGRHTF. CDR3 DNA sequence: TGCAGCGGCTGGCGGGGTGAAGGTCGCCACACCTTC.

The V call is TRBV30, the J call TRBJ2-5; TRBD2 might be the D (5 bases). The germline V gene has CDR1 GTSNPN and CDR2 SVGIG (reference sequence). Trimming shortened V by 0 bases and J by 5 bases, and 10 bases separated the two germline ends. This CDR3 spans 13 amino acids. DNA of the CDR3: TGTGCCTGGAGTGTAGTGAGGGCTGAGACCCAGTACTTC. It codes for CAWSVVRAETQYF.